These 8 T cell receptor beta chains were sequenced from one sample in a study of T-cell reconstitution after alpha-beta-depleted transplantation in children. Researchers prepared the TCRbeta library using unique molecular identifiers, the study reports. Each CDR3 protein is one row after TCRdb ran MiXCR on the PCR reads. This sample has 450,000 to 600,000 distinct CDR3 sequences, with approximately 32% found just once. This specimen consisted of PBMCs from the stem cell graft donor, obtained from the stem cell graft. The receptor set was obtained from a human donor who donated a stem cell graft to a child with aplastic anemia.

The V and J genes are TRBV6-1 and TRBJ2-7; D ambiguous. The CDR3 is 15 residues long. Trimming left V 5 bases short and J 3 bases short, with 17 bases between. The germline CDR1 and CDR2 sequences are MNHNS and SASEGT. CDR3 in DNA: TGTGCCAGCAGTCGTCCGGGCGGAGCCCTCTACGAGCAGTACTTC. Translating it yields CASSRPGGALYEQYF.

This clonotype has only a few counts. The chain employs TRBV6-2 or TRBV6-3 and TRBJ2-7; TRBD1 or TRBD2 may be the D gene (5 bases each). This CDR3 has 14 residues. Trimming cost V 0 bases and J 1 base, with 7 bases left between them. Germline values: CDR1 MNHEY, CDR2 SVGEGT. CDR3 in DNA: TGTGCCAGCAGTTACTCGGGACCTTCCTACGAGCAGTACTTC. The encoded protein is CASSYSGPSYEQYF.

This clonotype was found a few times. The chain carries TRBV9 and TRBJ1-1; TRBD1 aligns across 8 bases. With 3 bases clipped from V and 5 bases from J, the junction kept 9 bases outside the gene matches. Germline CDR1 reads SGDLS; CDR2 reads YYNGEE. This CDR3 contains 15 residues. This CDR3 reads CASSATGGGETEAFF. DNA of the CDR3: TGTGCCAGCAGCGCTACAGGGGGTGGTGAGACTGAAGCTTTCTTT.

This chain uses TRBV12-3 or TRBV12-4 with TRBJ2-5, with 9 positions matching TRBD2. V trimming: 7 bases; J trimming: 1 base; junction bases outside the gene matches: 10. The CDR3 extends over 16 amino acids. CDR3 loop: CASKGARLAAQETQYF. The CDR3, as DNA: TGTGCCAGCAAAGGGGCCCGACTAGCGGCCCAAGAGACCCAGTACTTC.

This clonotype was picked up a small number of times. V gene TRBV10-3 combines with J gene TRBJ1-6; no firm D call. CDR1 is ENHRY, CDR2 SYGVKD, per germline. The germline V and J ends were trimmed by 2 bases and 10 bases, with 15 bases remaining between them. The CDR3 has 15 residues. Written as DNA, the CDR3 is TGTGCCATCAGTGAGAGGCTTGAGGCATCCTCACCCCTCCACTTT. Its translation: CAISERLEASSPLHF.

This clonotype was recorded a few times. CDR3 DNA: TGCGCCAGCAGTGAGTCGGGCTTCGGCGGCCCCTACGAGCAGTACGTC. Translated: CASSESGFGGPYEQYV. The V call is TRBV10-2, the J call TRBJ2-7, with no clear D. This CDR3 has 16 amino acids. V lost 0 bases, J lost 2 bases, and 14 bases lay in between. The germline V gene has CDR1 WSHSY and CDR2 SAAADI.

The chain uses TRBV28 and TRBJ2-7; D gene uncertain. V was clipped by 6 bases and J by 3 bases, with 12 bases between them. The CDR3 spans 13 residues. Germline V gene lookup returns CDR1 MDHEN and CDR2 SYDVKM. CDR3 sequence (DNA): TGTGCCAGCAGGGGGTCGGATTTCTACGAGCAGTACGTC. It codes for CASRGSDFYEQYV.

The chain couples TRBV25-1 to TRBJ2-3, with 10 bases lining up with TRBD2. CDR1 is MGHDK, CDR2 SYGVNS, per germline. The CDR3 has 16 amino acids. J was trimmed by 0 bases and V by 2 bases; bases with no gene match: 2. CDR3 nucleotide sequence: TGTGCCAGCAGTGAAGCACTAGCGGGGAGCACAGATACGCAGTATTTT. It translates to CASSEALAGSTDTQYF.